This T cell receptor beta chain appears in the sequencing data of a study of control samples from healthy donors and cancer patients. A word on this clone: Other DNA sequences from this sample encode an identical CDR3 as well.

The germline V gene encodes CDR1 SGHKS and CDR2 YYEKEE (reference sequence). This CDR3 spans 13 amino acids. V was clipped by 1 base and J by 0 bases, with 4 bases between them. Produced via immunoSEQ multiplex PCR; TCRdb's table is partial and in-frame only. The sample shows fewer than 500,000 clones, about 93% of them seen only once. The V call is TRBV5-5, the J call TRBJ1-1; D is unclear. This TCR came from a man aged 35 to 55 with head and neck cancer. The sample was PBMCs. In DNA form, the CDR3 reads TGTGCCAGCAGCTTGATACTGAACACTGAAGCTTTCTTT. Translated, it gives CASSLILNTEAFF.